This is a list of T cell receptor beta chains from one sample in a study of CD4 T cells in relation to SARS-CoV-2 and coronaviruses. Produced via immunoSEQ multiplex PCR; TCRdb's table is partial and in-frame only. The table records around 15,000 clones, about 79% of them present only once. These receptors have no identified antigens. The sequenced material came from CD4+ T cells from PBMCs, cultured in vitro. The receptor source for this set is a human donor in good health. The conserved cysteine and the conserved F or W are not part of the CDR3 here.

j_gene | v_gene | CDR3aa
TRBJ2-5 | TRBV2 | ASRDLQETQY
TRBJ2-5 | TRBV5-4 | ASSLSLAAQETQY
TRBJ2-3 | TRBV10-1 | ASQRGLAEDTQY
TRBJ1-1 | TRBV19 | ASLDRDEAF
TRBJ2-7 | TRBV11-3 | ASSLRHGNYEQY
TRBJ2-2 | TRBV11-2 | ASSPGWELF
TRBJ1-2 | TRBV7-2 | ASSLNLYGYT
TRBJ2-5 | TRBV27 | ASSSAVQETQY
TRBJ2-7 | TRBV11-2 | ASRGPSTEQY
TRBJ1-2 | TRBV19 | ASSFPGGGYT